This entry lists 23 T cell receptor beta chains sequenced from one sample in a study of blood T cell repertoires in COVID-19. The table came from immunoSEQ multiplex PCR; TCRdb's copy has only in-frame clones and leaves some out. Here the sample spans fewer than 350,000 clones, roughly 90% being singletons. What was sequenced was PBMCs or T cells enriched from blood (not recorded which). The receptor source for this set is a woman aged 40 to 50 who had recovered from COVID-19.

The sample holds one count of this clone. The rearrangement links TRBV19 to TRBJ1-2; 8 bases are shared with TRBD1. CDR1 and CDR2 (germline): LNHDA, SQIVND (reference sequence). The CDR3 loop spans 15 amino acids. Losses at the gene ends were 1 base for V and 4 bases for J; bases not matched to a gene: 5. CDR3: CASSIVQGGIYGYTF. CDR3 DNA sequence: TGTGCCAGTAGTATAGTACAGGGGGGCATCTATGGCTACACCTTC.

The count of this clone is one. This chain links TRBV6-4 with TRBJ2-1; 9 bases line up with TRBD2. The CDR3 is 13 amino acids. V lost 6 bases and J lost 8; bases outside the gene matches: 5. Looked up from germline, CDR1 is MRHNA and CDR2 is SNTAGT. The CDR3 DNA reads as TGTGCCAGCAGCCGGGAGCGGGGGGATGAGCAGTTCTTC. Its translation: CASSRERGDEQFF.

The rearrangement joins TRBV3-1 (or the pseudogene TRBV3-2) to TRBJ1-2; no firm D call. The germline gives CDR1 LGHDT, CDR2 YNNKEL (reference sequence). CDR3 length: 15 amino acids. Trimming took 0 bases from V and 5 from J, leaving 13 bases between them. The CDR3 region has the DNA TGTGCCAGCAGCCAAGATACGGCCCGACAATATGGCTACACCTTC. Translated, it gives CASSQDTARQYGYTF.

The chain links TRBV7-2 to TRBJ2-7, with 14 bases lining up with TRBD2. Germline lookup yields CDR1 SGHTA and CDR2 FQGNSA. With V trimmed by 5 bases and J by 7 bases, 10 bases remained unmatched. CDR3 length: 16 residues. This CDR3 is CASSTPGLAGVGEQYF. In nucleotides, the CDR3 is TGTGCCAGCAGCACTCCGGGACTAGCGGGAGTCGGGGAGCAGTACTTC.

This chain links TRBV7-9 with TRBJ2-1; the match to TRBD2 covers 9 bases. V was pared by 6 bases and J by 3 bases, with 12 bases of the junction left unmatched. Germline V lookup: CDR1 SEHNR, CDR2 FQNEAQ (reference sequence). The CDR3 is 17 amino acids. CDR3 sequence (DNA): TGTGCCAGCAGTCGGACTAGCGTAGTAAATTTCTACAATGAGCAGTTCTTC. Its protein product is CASSRTSVVNFYNEQFF.

The rearrangement uses TRBV7-8 and TRBJ1-4; TRBD1 matches 11 bases. The J segment lost 8 bases and the V segment lost 0 bases, leaving 11 bases of the junction unmatched. The germline gives CDR1 SGHVS, CDR2 FQNEAQ. The CDR3 spans 18 residues. In DNA form, the CDR3 reads TGTGCCAGCAGCTTAGCCGGAGGGGGACAGGGGGTTAGAGAAAAACTGTTTTTT. It is translated as CASSLAGGGQGVREKLFF.

This clone has more than one count but fewer than ten. The chain couples TRBV3-1 (or the pseudogene TRBV3-2) to TRBJ1-3; D not resolved. This CDR3 is 15 amino acids long. Germline CDR1 reads LGHDT; CDR2 reads YNNKEL (reference sequence). Trimming shortened V by 4 bases and J by 0 bases, and 10 bases separated the two germline ends. For the CDR3, the DNA is TGTGCCAGCAGCCCCGATCTAAGCTCTGGAAACACCATATATTTT. It codes for CASSPDLSSGNTIYF.

The chain is built from TRBV5-5 and TRBJ2-3; D gene unclear. Trimming stripped 2 bases from V and 1 base from J, with 5 bases between. The CDR3 loop spans 13 amino acids. The germline V gene encodes CDR1 SGHKS and CDR2 YYEKEE (reference sequence). CDR3 loop: CASSFVGTDTQYF. CDR3 nucleotide sequence: TGTGCCAGCAGCTTTGTCGGCACAGATACGCAGTATTTT. Full variable domain (remainder filled in from reference TRBV5-5 and TRBJ2-3): DAGVTQSPTHLIKTRGQQVTLRCSPISGHKSVSWYQQVLGQGPQFIFQYYEKEERGRGNFPDRFSARQFPNYSSELNVNALLLGDSALYLCASSFVGTDTQYFGPGTRLTVL.

V is TRBV4-1 and J is TRBJ2-1; the match to TRBD1 covers 12 bases. After removal of 4 bases from V and 6 bases from J, the junction contained 4 bases not matched to a gene. The CDR3 is 15 residues long. The germline V gene has CDR1 MGHRA and CDR2 YSYEKL. CDR3 nucleotide sequence: TGCGCCAGCAGCCCGGGACAGGGGGCGGTCAATGAGCAGTTCTTC. Its protein product is CASSPGQGAVNEQFF.

The V gene is TRBV18, the J gene TRBJ2-7; 8 nucleotides align to TRBD1. Germline CDR1 and CDR2: KGHSH and LQKENI. V was pared by 6 bases and J by 3 bases, with 7 bases of the junction left unmatched. This CDR3 has 14 amino acids. CDR3 protein: CASSQGQGFYEQYF. Here the CDR3 DNA reads TGTGCCAGCTCCCAAGGACAGGGATTCTACGAGCAGTACTTC.

This clone turned up a few times. The genes are TRBV27 and TRBJ2-5, with TRBD1 identical over 7 bases. CDR3 length: 14 residues. With V trimmed by 4 bases and J by 1 base, 3 bases remained unmatched. Germline CDR1 is MNHEY and CDR2 is SMNVEV (reference sequence). CDR3 nucleotide sequence: TGTGCCAGCAGTTACGACAGGGTCCAAGAGACCCAGTACTTC. Translation: CASSYDRVQETQYF.

V usage is TRBV6-5 and J usage is TRBJ2-7, with 7 nucleotides matching TRBD1. V lost 0 bases to trimming and J lost 6 bases; unmatched junction nucleotides: 11. CDR3 length: 16 amino acids. Germline V CDR1 and CDR2: MNHEY, SVGAGI. Here the CDR3 DNA reads TGTGCCAGCAGTTACTCTTACAGGGGTCTCTCGGGCGAGCAGTACTTC. Translation: CASSYSYRGLSGEQYF.

V gene TRBV7-2 combines with J gene TRBJ2-3, with D possibly TRBD1 on 5 matching bases. The CDR3 contains 16 residues. Germline values: CDR1 SGHTA, CDR2 FQGNSA. With 0 bases removed from V and 0 bases from J, the gap between germline ends came to 10 bases. The CDR3 sequence is CASSLAPGPSTDTQYF. The CDR3 coding sequence is TGTGCCAGCAGCTTAGCCCCAGGGCCTAGCACAGATACGCAGTATTTT.

The genes are TRBV7-9 and TRBJ2-1; 12 nucleotides match TRBD2. The CDR3 extends over 16 amino acids. From germline, CDR1 is SEHNR and CDR2 FQNEAQ (reference sequence). Trimming at V came to 3 bases and at J to 4 bases, leaving 4 bases not matched to a gene. The CDR3, as DNA: TGTGCCAGCAGCTTGGGACTAGCGGGTGTTTACAATGAGCAGTTCTTC. Its protein is CASSLGLAGVYNEQFF.

The V call is TRBV29-1, the J call TRBJ2-7; 8 bases align to TRBD1. CDR3 length: 13 residues. Germline CDR1 reads SQVTM; CDR2 reads ANQGSEA. The V and J ends lost 4 bases and 3 bases, in that order; junction bases with no gene match: 5. CDR3 nucleotides: TGCAGCGTTGGGACAGGGCATTACTACGAGCAGTACTTC. Amino acid sequence: CSVGTGHYYEQYF.

The V and J genes are TRBV6-2 or TRBV6-3 and TRBJ2-3, with TRBD2 matching over 10 bases. CDR3 size: 15 residues. V shed 4 bases, J shed 5 bases, and the junction held 6 bases outside the gene matches. Germline assignment: CDR1 MNHEY and CDR2 SVGEGT. CDR3 residues: CASSFSGRPRDTQYF. CDR3 coding DNA: TGTGCCAGCAGTTTTAGCGGGAGGCCGCGAGATACGCAGTATTTT.

The V call is TRBV11-2, the J call TRBJ2-2, with 9 bases fitting TRBD2. The J segment lost 7 bases and the V segment lost 3 bases, leaving 12 bases of the junction unmatched. CDR1 and CDR2 (germline): SGHAT, FQNNGV. This CDR3 has 17 amino acids. The CDR3 spells CASSLRAGGLPVGELFF. CDR3 coding DNA: TGTGCCAGCAGCTTGAGAGCGGGGGGTCTCCCGGTCGGGGAGCTGTTTTTT.

This clone was recorded a few times. The chain employs TRBV27 and TRBJ2-5, with D perhaps matching TRBD2 (6 bases). Trimming took 4 bases from V and 5 from J, leaving 14 bases between them. Germline lookup yields CDR1 MNHEY and CDR2 SMNVEV (reference sequence). This CDR3 comprises 14 residues. In DNA form, the CDR3 reads TGTGCCAGCAGTTGGGGACCGGCGGGGGAGACCCAGTACTTC. Translation gives CASSWGPAGETQYF.

The chain joins TRBV11-3 to TRBJ1-2, with D perhaps TRBD1 (5 bases). This CDR3 is built from 15 residues. The V and J ends lost 6 bases and 4 bases respectively, with 18 bases between them. From germline, CDR1 is SGHNT and CDR2 YENEEA. CDR3 nucleotides: TGTGCCAGCAGTCCCGGAGGGGCGGGGCGCTATGGCTACACCTTC. Its protein product is CASSPGGAGRYGYTF.

The V and J genes are TRBV3-1 (or the pseudogene TRBV3-2) and TRBJ2-7; possibly TRBD1 for D (6 bases). This CDR3 has 12 residues. Germline V lookup: CDR1 LGHDT, CDR2 YNNKEL (reference sequence). V gave up 3 bases and J gave up 3 bases, with 6 bases separating them. CDR3 region: CASSHRGYEQYF. The CDR3 DNA reads TGTGCCAGCAGCCACAGGGGCTACGAGCAGTACTTC.

The chain links TRBV3-1 (or the pseudogene TRBV3-2) to TRBJ2-7, with 8 bases aligning to TRBD1. Trimming at V came to 5 bases and at J to 3 bases, leaving 9 bases not matched to a gene. CDR1 and CDR2 (germline): LGHDT, YNNKEL (reference sequence). The CDR3 spans 15 residues. The CDR3 region is CASSFEDRAFYEQYF. CDR3 bases: TGTGCCAGCAGCTTCGAGGACAGGGCGTTCTACGAGCAGTACTTC.

V and J are TRBV2 and TRBJ1-6; 9 bases align to TRBD1. Germline V gene data show CDR1 as SNHLY and CDR2 as FYNNEI. This CDR3 is 15 amino acids long. Trimming at V came to 5 bases and at J to 9 bases, leaving 8 bases not matched to a gene. CDR3 in DNA: TGTGCCAGCAGTCAACAGGGGGCTAGGGTTTCACCCCTCCACTTT. Translated, it gives CASSQQGARVSPLHF.

This chain uses TRBV6-2 or TRBV6-3 with TRBJ2-1, with 9 bases aligning to TRBD2. This CDR3 spans 15 amino acids. V lost 5 bases, J lost 4 bases, and 6 bases stayed unmatched. Germline CDR1 is MNHEY and CDR2 is SVGEGT. Written as DNA, the CDR3 is TGTGCCAGCAGTCCGGGTAGCGGGAGATACAATGAGCAGTTCTTC. Protein product: CASSPGSGRYNEQFF.